These 11 T cell receptor beta chains were sequenced from one sample in a study of CXCR3-negative and CXCR3-positive naive CD8 T cells. Via 5' RACE with UMI labels, TRB cDNA libraries were prepared. From its re-call of the 5' RACE reads, TCRdb lists each CDR3 protein once, without DNA. The repertoire shows 48,000 or so distinct CDR3 sequences; the top ten hold 15%. The specimen sequenced was memory CD8+ T cells from blood. The receptors stem from a human donor in good health. Some clones in this sample may be carry-over from other donors' samples.

This chain links TRBV9 with TRBJ2-7. The CDR3 is 13 amino acids. The V gene's germline CDR1 is SGDLS and CDR2 YYNGEE. CDR3 in amino acids: CASSADSSYEQYF.

The V gene is TRBV5-1, the J gene TRBJ1-2; lacking DNA, the TRBD1 call made by TCRdb goes unchecked. CDR1 and CDR2 (germline): SGHRS, YFSETQ. The CDR3 spans 16 residues. CDR3 region: CASGSPAGARDYGYTF. Looking up the rest from reference TRBV5-1 and TRBJ1-2 gives the full variable domain: KAGVTQTPRYLIKTRGQQVTLSCSPISGHRSVSWYQQTPGQGLQFLFEYFSETQRNKGNFPGRFSGRQFSNSRSEMNVSTLELGDSALYLCASGSPAGARDYGYTFGSGTRLTVV.

This CDR3 is CASSPAAGDYNEQFF. This chain links TRBV5-5 with TRBJ2-1; the D call of TRBD1 rests on TCRdb alone, since no DNA is present to check it. The length of the CDR3 is 15 residues. Germline CDR1 reads SGHKS; CDR2 reads YYEKEE (reference sequence).

V and J are TRBV20-1 and TRBJ2-7; lacking DNA, the TRBD1 call made by TCRdb goes unchecked. CDR3 length: 13 residues. CDR1 is DFQATT, CDR2 SNEGSKA, per germline (reference sequence). The CDR3 region is CSAVERGRFEQYF.

The V gene is TRBV28, the J gene TRBJ2-3; TCRdb's D gene call, TRBD1, goes unchecked for lack of DNA. Germline CDR1 MDHEN, CDR2 SYDVKM. The CDR3 is 16 residues long. CDR3 sequence: CASSTYREVDTDTQYF.

The rearrangement links TRBV28 to TRBJ2-7. CDR1 and CDR2 (germline): MDHEN, SYDVKM. This CDR3 comprises 13 residues. This CDR3 is CASRVRGSYEQYF.

This chain joins TRBV20-1 and TRBJ2-2. The CDR3 is made up of 11 amino acids. Germline assignment: CDR1 DFQATT and CDR2 SNEGSKA (reference sequence). The CDR3 region is CSARDTGELFF.

The V and J genes are TRBV2 and TRBJ2-3; TCRdb's D call of TRBD1 is untestable without DNA. Per the germline V gene, CDR1 is SNHLY and CDR2 is FYNNEI. This CDR3 contains 16 residues. The CDR3 is CASTPPTGLGTDTQYF.

The chain employs TRBV6-5 and TRBJ1-5; the D call of TRBD1 rests on TCRdb alone, since no DNA is present to check it. The CDR3 runs 15 residues. In germline, CDR1 is MNHEY, CDR2 SVGAGI. CDR3 loop: CASSYSKEGGWPQHF.

The chain couples TRBV7-9 to TRBJ2-2. This CDR3 spans 16 amino acids. Germline V lookup: CDR1 SEHNR, CDR2 FQNEAQ (reference sequence). CDR3 in amino acids: CASSRTRTDRTGELFF.

CDR3 residues: CASISREGIDTQYF. The chain employs TRBV7-2 and TRBJ2-3; TCRdb gives TRBD1 as the D gene, but with no DNA this cannot be confirmed. Germline assignment: CDR1 SGHTA and CDR2 FQGNSA. CDR3 length: 14 amino acids.